Shown below are 18 T cell receptor beta chains from a single sample sequenced in a study of PD-L1 blockade in urothelial cancer. Sequencing used immunoSEQ multiplex PCR; TCRdb keeps in-frame clones, though not all of them. The sample has about 30,000 clones; about 89% are singletons. Time point meaning: peripheral blood 6 weeks after treatment start. The starting material was PBMCs, obtained around atezolizumab (anti-PD-L1) treatment. The receptor set was obtained from an elderly man with urothelial cancer.

This chain joins TRBV5-1 and TRBJ2-3; 7 positions agree with TRBD2. V shed 4 bases, J shed 8 bases, and the junction held 10 bases outside the gene matches. Germline V lookup: CDR1 SGHRS, CDR2 YFSETQ. The CDR3 is 14 residues long. The CDR3 DNA sequence: TGCGCCAGCAGCGAACGGGGTAGCGGGTTTACGCAGTATTTT. Its translation: CASSERGSGFTQYF.

The chain joins TRBV5-1 to TRBJ2-5; D is uncertain. The V end was cut by 0 bases, the J end by 3 bases, with 3 bases between. The CDR3 loop spans 12 amino acids. In germline, CDR1 is SGHRS, CDR2 YFSETQ. The CDR3 region is CASSLAEETQYF. The CDR3 DNA reads as TGCGCCAGCAGCTTGGCTGAAGAGACCCAGTACTTC.

The CDR3 DNA follows: TGTGCCATCAGCAACTCCGGGACAGGGGGCATCGGGGACACCATATATTTT. It encodes CAISNSGTGGIGDTIYF. V gene TRBV10-3 combines with J gene TRBJ1-3; 12 nucleotides agree with TRBD1. This CDR3 has 17 amino acids. The V and J ends lost 6 bases and 8 bases, in that order; junction bases with no gene match: 14. CDR1 and CDR2 (germline): ENHRY, SYGVKD.

This chain links TRBV19 with TRBJ1-1, with 7 bases matching TRBD1. Germline V gene sequence: CDR1 LNHDA, CDR2 SQIVND (reference sequence). The CDR3 runs 17 residues. V lost 8 bases, J lost 2 bases, and 17 bases stayed unmatched. CDR3 protein: CASLLTRTSGGNTEAFF. CDR3 coding DNA: TGTGCCAGTCTATTAACTAGGACCTCAGGGGGAAACACTGAAGCTTTCTTT.

CDR3 sequence reads: CAIRGTSGRNTGELFF. For the CDR3, the DNA is TGTGCCATCAGGGGGACTAGCGGGAGAAACACCGGGGAGCTGTTTTTT. The rearrangement joins TRBV10-3 to TRBJ2-2; TRBD2 matches 14 bases. V shed 6 bases and J 2 bases; nucleotides not matched to a gene: 2. Germline V gene data show CDR1 as ENHRY and CDR2 as SYGVKD. CDR3 length: 16 amino acids.

This chain connects TRBV6-1 to TRBJ1-5, with 7 bases lining up with TRBD1. Germline V gives CDR1 MNHNS, CDR2 SASEGT. V dropped 8 bases and J dropped 0; count of bases not matched to a gene: 4. The CDR3 is 14 residues long. CDR3 amino acids: CASATGISNQPQHF. CDR3 in DNA: TGTGCCAGCGCGACAGGGATTAGCAATCAGCCCCAGCATTTT.

This chain connects TRBV21-1 to TRBJ2-1; TRBD2, the table's D call, was not compared with the DNA. TRBV21-1 represents a pseudogene. The CDR3 has 14 residues. This CDR3 reads CASRHWEEYNEQFF. The CDR3 DNA reads as TGTGCCAGCCGCCACTGGGAGGAGTACAATGAGCAGTTCTTC.

The chain carries TRBV5-1 and TRBJ2-1; the D gene is possibly TRBD2 (5 bases). The CDR3 has 14 residues. CDR1 is SGHRS, CDR2 YFSETQ, per germline. The V gene lost 4 bases and the J gene lost 6 bases, with 14 bases spanning the gap. CDR3: CASSEGNRFNEQFF. The DNA of the CDR3 is TGCGCCAGCAGCGAGGGCAATCGGTTCAATGAGCAGTTCTTC.

V usage is TRBV19 and J usage is TRBJ2-5, with TRBD2 matching 11 bases. The trim removed 5 bases at V and 4 bases at J, leaving 6 bases unmatched. From germline, CDR1 is LNHDA and CDR2 SQIVND (reference sequence). The CDR3 length is 15 residues. The CDR3 DNA reads TGTGCCAGTAGTTTTGGACTAGCGGGTCGAGAGACCCAGTACTTC. Translation gives CASSFGLAGRETQYF.

The chain combines TRBV18 with TRBJ1-1; TRBD1 might be the D (6 bases). Trimming left V 6 bases short and J 1 base short, with 9 bases between. Germline loops: CDR1 KGHSH, CDR2 LQKENI. The CDR3 consists of 13 residues. CDR3 residues: CASSLQGNTEAFF. CDR3 nucleotide sequence: TGTGCCAGCTCCTTACAGGGGAACACTGAAGCTTTCTTT.

CDR3 in amino acids: CASSIWQGGFTEAFF. DNA of the CDR3: TGTGCCAGCAGTATTTGGCAGGGAGGTTTCACTGAAGCTTTCTTT. V is TRBV25-1 and J is TRBJ1-1; D may be TRBD1 (5 bases). The CDR3 is 15 amino acids. V was shortened by 5 bases and J by 4 bases, with 17 bases between the two germline ends. Per germline, CDR1 MGHDK and CDR2 SYGVNS.

The gene calls are TRBV30 and TRBJ1-4; 10 nucleotides line up with TRBD1. J lost 6 bases, V lost 0 bases, and 4 bases had no gene match. The V gene's germline CDR1 is GTSNPN and CDR2 SVGIG (reference sequence). This CDR3 has 15 amino acids. The CDR3, as DNA: TGTGCCTGGAGTGTATCGGGACAGGGGCATGAAAAACTGTTTTTT. It yields the protein CAWSVSGQGHEKLFF.

This clone was picked up one time. This rearrangement joins TRBV6-5 to TRBJ2-1, with TRBD2 matching 9 bases. Germline loops: CDR1 MNHEY, CDR2 SVGAGI. The V and J ends lost 6 bases and 8 bases, in that order; junction bases with no gene match: 8. The CDR3 has 14 residues. CDR3 sequence (DNA): TGTGCCAGCAGGAAACAGGCGGGAGGGGATGAGCAGTTCTTC. The encoded protein is CASRKQAGGDEQFF.

The chain's CDR3 is CASIPQRASAYNEQFF. The CDR3, as DNA: TGTGCCAGCATTCCCCAGCGGGCTAGCGCCTACAATGAGCAGTTCTTC. This chain joins TRBV28 and TRBJ2-1; a possible D gene is TRBD2 (6 bases). CDR1 and CDR2 (germline): MDHEN, SYDVKM. The V and J ends lost 7 bases and 2 bases respectively, with 18 bases between them. The CDR3 runs 16 residues.

This chain uses TRBV15 with TRBJ2-1; D may be TRBD2 (5 bases). This CDR3 contains 15 residues. CDR1 is LNHNV and CDR2 is YYDKDF in the germline V gene (reference sequence). The ends were cut back, 1 base at V and 0 bases at J, with 7 bases in the middle. The CDR3 reads CATSRGAVSYNEQFF. The CDR3 bases are TGTGCCACCAGCAGAGGAGCGGTCTCCTACAATGAGCAGTTCTTC.

The rearrangement joins TRBV19 to TRBJ2-3; 12 bases align to TRBD2. J was trimmed by 2 bases and V by 2 bases; bases with no gene match: 2. The CDR3 length is 16 residues. Germline CDR1 is LNHDA and CDR2 is SQIVND (reference sequence). The CDR3 protein is CASSISSGRDTDTQYF. The CDR3 DNA is TGTGCCAGTAGTATATCTAGCGGGAGGGACACAGATACGCAGTATTTT.

This chain uses TRBV12-5 with TRBJ2-2, with 10 bases fitting TRBD2. The CDR3 extends over 16 amino acids. J gave up 6 bases and V 5 bases, and 9 bases lay outside the gene matches. The V gene's germline CDR1 is LGHNT and CDR2 FRNRAP. The CDR3: CASGPLAGGSAGELFF. CDR3 DNA sequence: TGTGCTAGTGGTCCATTAGCGGGAGGTTCGGCCGGGGAGCTGTTTTTT.

This chain joins TRBV19 and TRBJ2-3; 16 bases map to TRBD2. CDR3 size: 18 residues. V lost 4 bases, J lost 1 base, and 5 bases stayed unmatched. Germline loops: CDR1 LNHDA, CDR2 SQIVND (reference sequence). The CDR3 sequence is CASSRGLAGGWGTDTQYF. CDR3 coding DNA: TGTGCCAGTAGTAGGGGACTAGCGGGAGGGTGGGGCACAGATACGCAGTATTTT.